These 23 T cell receptor beta chains were all obtained from the same sample, sequenced in a study of glioma-infiltrating T cells after dendritic cell vaccination (dated by TCRdb to between 2015 and 2016). Preparation of the library involved the immunoSEQ multiplex PCR assay. TCRdb carries this immuneACCESS record with in-frame sequences only. Its versions omit some clonotypes, under half of them owing to an unresolved V gene in the studies checked, with the rest unexplained. Across this sample there are about 65,000 clones, with roughly 86% seen only once. Jointly, the top ten make up about 9.9% of the sample. The time point label, as the study defines it: after dendritic cell vaccination, including at tumor progression/relapse. This specimen consisted of blood, obtained after dendritic cell vaccination. The source is a human donor with glioblastoma.

V gene TRBV6-5 combines with J gene TRBJ1-2, with a tentative D call TRBD1 (6 bases). V lost 4 bases and J lost 8, with 17 bases in between. Germline assignment: CDR1 MNHEY and CDR2 SVGAGI. The CDR3 length is 14 residues. The CDR3 bases are TGTGCCAGCAGTTCCAGGGGAACAGAAGAAGGCTACACCTTC. Its translation is CASSSRGTEEGYTF.

V is TRBV6-5 and J is TRBJ1-1, with a tentative D call TRBD1 (5 bases). This CDR3 comprises 13 residues. Trimming took 4 bases from V and 0 from J, leaving 6 bases between them. Looked up from germline, CDR1 is MNHEY and CDR2 is SVGAGI. The CDR3 nucleotides read TGTGCCAGCAGTTGGACAATGAACACTGAAGCTTTCTTT. Its translation is CASSWTMNTEAFF.

The V call is TRBV12-5, the J call TRBJ1-3; TRBD1 is a possible D gene (6 bases). V gave up 2 bases and J gave up 0 bases, with 14 bases separating them. Germline CDR1 and CDR2: LGHNT and FRNRAP. The CDR3 is 17 residues long. The CDR3 coding sequence is TGTGCTAGTGGTTTGACACAGGGCCTCAGCTCTGGAAACACCATATATTTT. This translates into CASGLTQGLSSGNTIYF.

The chain links TRBV5-4 to TRBJ2-7; TRBD1 agrees at 8 bases. This CDR3 is built from 13 residues. V lost 4 bases and J lost 3; bases outside the gene matches: 3. Germline V gene sequence: CDR1 SGHNT, CDR2 YYREEE (reference sequence). The CDR3: CASSRTGYYEQYF. The CDR3 DNA reads as TGTGCCAGCAGCCGGACAGGGTACTACGAGCAGTACTTC. Variable domain in full (rest from reference TRBV5-4 and TRBJ2-7): ETGVTQSPTHLIKTRGQQVTLRCSSQSGHNTVSWYQQALGQGPQFIFQYYREEENGRGNFPPRFSGLQFPNYSSELNVNALELDDSALYLCASSRTGYYEQYFGPGTRLTVT.

The rearrangement links TRBV21-1 to TRBJ2-7; the table's D gene call, TRBD2, was not cross checked with the DNA. TRBV21-1 is noted as a pseudogene. The CDR3 has 17 amino acids. CDR3 bases: TGTGCCAGCAGCAAGAGTGGTTGGGGGAGGGTCCCCTACGAGCAGTACTTC. This encodes CASSKSGWGRVPYEQYF.

The CDR3 coding sequence is TGTGCCAGCAGCCCGGGACAGCATCAGGGGACCCAGTACTTC. Translation gives CASSPGQHQGTQYF. This rearrangement joins TRBV9 to TRBJ2-5, with 7 bases that match TRBD1. Trimming removed 4 bases from V and 7 bases from J; junction bases left unmatched: 10. The CDR3 has 14 residues. From germline, CDR1 is SGDLS and CDR2 YYNGEE.

The CDR3 DNA sequence: TGCGCCAGCAGCTTGGACAGGGCGGGAGATACGCAGTATTTT. The encoded protein is CASSLDRAGDTQYF. V usage is TRBV5-1 and J usage is TRBJ2-3, with a weak D call TRBD1 (6 bases). V dropped 0 bases and J dropped 5 bases, with 10 bases sitting between them. Germline loops: CDR1 SGHRS, CDR2 YFSETQ. The CDR3 covers 14 residues.

The gene calls are TRBV9 and TRBJ2-3; D unclear. The CDR3 extends over 16 amino acids. Germline values: CDR1 SGDLS, CDR2 YYNGEE. V was shortened by 4 bases and J by 5 bases, with 20 bases between the two germline ends. CDR3 sequence (DNA): TGTGCCAGCAGCTTCTTCGTAACATACCCGCAAGATACGCAGTATTTT. It specifies CASSFFVTYPQDTQYF.

This chain connects TRBV6-4 to TRBJ2-7; D is unclear. The CDR3 is made up of 13 amino acids. The ends were cut back, 3 bases at V and 6 bases at J, with 12 bases in the middle. CDR1 and CDR2 (germline): MRHNA, SNTAGT. CDR3 residues: CASSEHPVSEQYF. The CDR3, as DNA: TGTGCCAGCAGTGAACATCCCGTATCCGAGCAGTACTTC.

The chain has TRBV7-2 and TRBJ2-5; TRBD2 matches 10 bases. CDR3 length: 15 amino acids. The germline CDR1 and CDR2 sequences are SGHTA and FQGNSA. Trimming cost V 2 bases and J 7 bases; bases outside gene matches: 7. CDR3 amino acids: CASSLKAGGEVTQYF. The CDR3 DNA is TGTGCCAGCAGCTTAAAAGCGGGAGGGGAGGTGACCCAGTACTTC.

This clone was found a few times. J is TRBJ2-5 and V is TRBV11-3; tentatively, D is TRBD2 (6 bases). Deletions cut 8 bases from V and 2 bases from J, with 9 bases between. The CDR3 is 12 residues long. Germline-derived CDR1 and CDR2 are SGHNT and YENEEA. CDR3 sequence reads: CASRGLQETQYF. CDR3 nucleotides: TGTGCCAGCCGGGGACTGCAAGAGACCCAGTACTTC. The variable domain in full, completed from reference TRBV11-3 and TRBJ2-5, reads EAGVVQSPRYKIIEKKQPVAFWCNPISGHNTLYWYLQNLGQGPELLIRYENEEAVDDSQLPKDRFSAERLKGVDSTLKIQPAELGDSAVYLCASRGLQETQYFGPGTRLLVL.

The count of this clone is one. J is TRBJ1-2 and V is TRBV6-6, with D possibly being TRBD1 (5 bases). This CDR3 is 14 amino acids long. V shed 6 bases and J shed 0 bases, with 11 bases lying between them. Germline V gene sequence: CDR1 MNHNY, CDR2 SVGAGI (reference sequence). CDR3 bases: TGTGCCAGCAGGGGGGAGGGAGCTAACTATGGCTACACCTTC. Its translation: CASRGEGANYGYTF.

J is TRBJ1-3 and V is TRBV11-2; D is perhaps TRBD1 (5 bases). With 5 bases removed from V and 0 bases from J, the gap between germline ends came to 14 bases. In germline, CDR1 is SGHAT, CDR2 FQNNGV. The CDR3 runs 16 residues. The CDR3 reads CASSPYRTSSGNTIYF. For the CDR3, the DNA is TGTGCCAGCAGCCCGTACAGGACAAGCTCTGGAAACACCATATATTTT.

The rearrangement uses TRBV11-2 and TRBJ2-2; D is unresolved. The CDR3 length is 13 residues. V lost 3 bases to trimming and J lost 5 bases, with 7 bases between them. The germline V gene encodes CDR1 SGHAT and CDR2 FQNNGV. CDR3 sequence reads: CASSFTSTGELFF. As DNA, the CDR3 is TGTGCCAGCAGCTTCACTTCGACCGGGGAGCTGTTTTTT.

This clone occurred a few times. J is TRBJ1-5 and V is TRBV5-3; the D is unclear. TRBV5-3 is assigned to the ORF class and has an uncertain function. Between the trimmed V and J ends, which lost 5 bases and 1 base, there was a span of 13 bases. This CDR3 has 15 amino acids. CDR3 coding DNA: TGTGCCAGAAGGACGAGGGAGTGGAGCAATCAGCCCCAGCATTTT. Translated, it gives CARRTREWSNQPQHF.

The J gene is TRBJ2-5, the V gene TRBV11-3; tentatively, D is TRBD1 (7 bases). V dropped 1 base and J dropped 3 bases, with 21 bases sitting between them. The germline CDR1 and CDR2 sequences are SGHNT and YENEEA. The CDR3 totals 18 residues. The CDR3 DNA reads as TGTGCCAGCAGCTTAGTTCTTTGGCGGGACAGAGAAGAAGAGACCCAGTACTTC. Amino acid sequence: CASSLVLWRDREEETQYF.

The chain is built from TRBV7-2 and TRBJ2-3; tentative D call: TRBD1 (6 bases). Germline CDR1 is SGHTA and CDR2 is FQGNSA. The V end was cut by 5 bases, the J end by 2 bases, with 11 bases between. The CDR3 totals 14 residues. The CDR3 loop reads CASSPGQYTDTQYF. CDR3 DNA: TGTGCCAGCAGCCCCGGACAGTACACAGATACGCAGTATTTT. Filled out from reference TRBV7-2 and TRBJ2-3, the complete variable domain reads GAGVSQSPSNKVTEKGKDVELRCDPISGHTALYWYRQSLGQGLEFLIYFQGNSAPDKSGLPSDRFSAERTGGSVSTLTIQRTQQEDSAVYLCASSPGQYTDTQYFGPGTRLTVL.

This chain joins TRBV9 and TRBJ1-5, with D tentatively TRBD1 (5 bases). With 0 bases removed from V and 7 bases from J, the gap between germline ends came to 11 bases. Germline V lookup: CDR1 SGDLS, CDR2 YYNGEE. The CDR3 covers 14 residues. The CDR3 reads CASSVAGLDQPQHF. CDR3 coding DNA: TGTGCCAGCAGCGTAGCAGGGTTGGACCAGCCCCAGCATTTT.

This clone was detected only a few times. The V call is TRBV6-6, the J call TRBJ2-2; TRBD2 might be the D (5 bases). V lost 5 bases, J lost 5 bases, and 18 bases lay in between. The germline CDR1 and CDR2 sequences are MNHNY and SVGAGI (reference sequence). The CDR3 has 16 residues. The CDR3: CASSPLGRGGTGELFF. DNA for the CDR3: TGTGCCAGCAGTCCCTTGGGCCGGGGTGGGACCGGGGAGCTGTTTTTT.

CDR3 residues: CASSVAGEQFF. Written as DNA, the CDR3 is TGTGCCAGCAGCGTGGCGGGGGAGCAGTTCTTC. This chain uses TRBV9 with TRBJ2-1, with D possibly matching TRBD2 (6 bases). V lost 2 bases to trimming and J lost 10 bases, with 7 bases between them. The CDR3 consists of 11 residues. The germline gives CDR1 SGDLS, CDR2 YYNGEE.

Only one count was recorded for this clone. The V call is TRBV19, the J call TRBJ1-1, with TRBD1 matching over 10 bases. The germline CDR1 and CDR2 sequences are LNHDA and SQIVND (reference sequence). The CDR3 contains 14 residues. V lost 8 bases and J lost 4; bases outside the gene matches: 7. CDR3 amino acids: CASSDRGLGTEAFF. CDR3 sequence (DNA): TGTGCCAGTTCAGACAGGGGGCTGGGCACTGAAGCTTTCTTT.

CDR3: CASSLGDRSYEQYF. CDR3 coding DNA: TGTGCCAGCAGCTTAGGGGACAGATCCTACGAGCAGTACTTC. The chain employs TRBV7-8 and TRBJ2-7, with 7 bases identical to TRBD1. The CDR3 loop spans 14 amino acids. The J segment lost 1 base and the V segment lost 1 base, leaving 1 base of the junction unmatched. Germline CDR1 reads SGHVS; CDR2 reads FQNEAQ.

This chain connects TRBV10-3 to TRBJ1-3; no firm D call. Trimming cost V 3 bases and J 0 bases, with 12 bases left between them. Germline V CDR1 and CDR2: ENHRY, SYGVKD. The CDR3 covers 16 residues. The CDR3 coding sequence is TGTGCCATCAGTGATCTCGGGAGCGACTCTGGAAACACCATATATTTT. It specifies CAISDLGSDSGNTIYF.